This T cell receptor (beta chain) was documented in a study of blood T cell repertoires in COVID-19. Across the whole study: Sources were T cells, B-cell-depleted T cells, or PBMCs; the material itself was cDNA or gDNA.

Methods used by the authors: Researchers report that nucleated cell counts were estimated from reference gene primer amplification. Assay: immunoSEQ multiplex PCR; the TCRdb copy retains only in-frame clones and omits some. Clone size and the V and J calls come from that table; the DNA yielded D and trimming. The sample lists about 400,000 clones; around 86% were seen once. The CDR3 totals 19 residues. With V trimmed by 5 bases and J by 3 bases, 12 bases remained unmatched. The V gene's germline CDR1 is SEHNR and CDR2 FQNEAQ (reference sequence). This chain joins TRBV7-9 and TRBJ2-6, with 11 bases matching TRBD1. The sequence came from a human donor in a cohort sampled during active COVID-19. Sequencing was carried out using peripheral blood. The DNA of the CDR3 is TGTGCCAGCAGCCAGACGACCGGGACAGGGGGATTTGGGGCCAACGTCCTGACTTTC. This sequence encodes CASSQTTGTGGFGANVLTF.